These 25 T cell receptor beta chains share one sample of origin, sequenced in a study of response to subunit inactivated influenza vaccine. One entry per CDR3 protein, called by TCRdb with MiXCR from the RT-PCR reads. The sample has some 480,000 distinct CDR3 sequences, 11% seen once; the top ten hold more than 10%. The sequences come from PBMCs from blood, collected roughly 48 days after vaccination. These receptors were obtained from a man aged 50 or older who received an inactivated influenza vaccine.

This clonotype appeared a few times. The V and J genes are TRBV7-8 and TRBJ1-1, with D unclear. The V end was cut by 1 base, the J end by 1 base, with 10 bases between. CDR3 length equals 15 residues. CDR1 SGHVS and CDR2 FQNEAQ come from the germline V gene. In DNA form, the CDR3 reads TGTGCCAGCAGCTTAGAACAGACGCAGAACACTGAAGCTTTCTTT. Translation: CASSLEQTQNTEAFF.

In its sample, this clonotype was seen a few times. The chain recombines TRBV5-6 with TRBJ2-2, with D perhaps matching TRBD1 (6 bases). Trimming removed 1 base from V and 6 bases from J, with 13 bases in between. Germline CDR1 is SGHDT and CDR2 is YYEEEE. The CDR3 sequence is 15 residues long. CDR3 sequence reads: CASSLSPGVAGELFF. The CDR3 nucleotides read TGTGCCAGCAGCTTGTCGCCAGGGGTAGCCGGGGAGCTGTTTTTT.

This clonotype was seen repeatedly, ten times or more. The chain recombines TRBV5-1 with TRBJ1-4; no clear D. The CDR3 loop spans 15 amino acids. Trimming removed 0 bases from V and 0 bases from J, with 6 bases in between. Germline lookup yields CDR1 SGHRS and CDR2 YFSETQ. In DNA form, the CDR3 reads TGCGCCAGCAGCTTGGGACACGCAACTAATGAAAAACTGTTTTTT. As protein: CASSLGHATNEKLFF.

This clonotype was seen ten or more times. The chain joins TRBV12-3 or TRBV12-4 to TRBJ1-3; no definite D call. V was cut by 5 bases and J by 0 bases, with 11 bases left in between. The CDR3 has 15 residues. The CDR3 loop reads CASSTPGSSGNTIYF. CDR3 sequence (DNA): TGTGCCAGCAGTACCCCCGGCAGCTCTGGAAACACCATATATTTT.

This clonotype was counted a few times. This sequence joins TRBV4-1 and TRBJ1-5, with D possibly being TRBD1 (5 bases). Germline CDR1 and CDR2: MGHRA and YSYEKL. This CDR3 contains 15 residues. V dropped 4 bases and J dropped 4 bases, with 14 bases sitting between them. The CDR3 reads CASSLDSEWNQPQHF. The CDR3 DNA follows: TGCGCCAGCAGCCTCGACAGTGAATGGAATCAGCCCCAGCATTTT.

This clonotype appeared a few times. An end of the junction does not agree with germline; a read error may underlie this. The chain links TRBV11-1 to TRBJ2-2, with 7 bases matching TRBD1. The CDR3 is 15 residues long. Germline V gene lookup returns CDR1 SGHAT and CDR2 FQDESV (reference sequence). CDR3 sequence (DNA): TGTGCCAGCGAGAGAGACAGGGCGAAGACCGGGGAGCTGTTTTTT. Residues: CASERDRAKTGELFF.

This clonotype has only a few counts. This chain joins TRBV10-3 and TRBJ2-5, with D hard to call. Germline V gives CDR1 ENHRY, CDR2 SYGVKD. This CDR3 has 15 amino acids. The germline V and J ends were trimmed by 6 bases and 3 bases, with 17 bases remaining between them. CDR3 in amino acids: CAISKAAYPKETQYF. The CDR3 coding sequence is TGTGCCATCAGCAAAGCCGCATACCCCAAAGAGACCCAGTACTTC.

Many counts were recorded for this clonotype. V gene TRBV12-3 or TRBV12-4 combines with J gene TRBJ2-7; no firm D call. This CDR3 is built from 14 residues. V shed 3 bases and J shed 4 bases, with 13 bases lying between them. The CDR3 DNA follows: TGTGCCAGCAGTTTCAGTCTCGGGTGGTACGAGCAGTACTTC. Translated, it gives CASSFSLGWYEQYF.

This clonotype showed up just a few times. The chain recombines TRBV7-9 with TRBJ2-1; the D gene could be TRBD1 or TRBD2 (5 bases each). The CDR3 covers 15 residues. The germline gives CDR1 SEHNR, CDR2 FQNEAQ (reference sequence). V was pared by 4 bases and J by 5 bases, with 15 bases between. CDR3 protein: CASSSPGTPHNEQFF. CDR3 DNA sequence: TGTGCCAGCAGCTCCCCCGGGACCCCACACAATGAGCAGTTCTTC.

In its sample, this clonotype was seen a few times. The chain combines TRBV7-9 with TRBJ2-2; 10 nucleotides agree with TRBD2. This CDR3 has 15 residues. Trimming at V came to 5 bases and at J to 4 bases, leaving 4 bases not matched to a gene. CDR1 SEHNR and CDR2 FQNEAQ come from the germline V gene (reference sequence). CDR3 residues: CASSPGLARTGELFF. The CDR3 region has the DNA TGTGCCAGCAGCCCGGGACTAGCGCGCACCGGGGAGCTGTTTTTT.

This clonotype has a handful of counts. This chain uses TRBV20-1 with TRBJ2-1; a weak D match, TRBD2 (5 bases). This CDR3 is 14 amino acids long. The V end was cut by 3 bases, the J end by 0 bases, with 9 bases between. Germline CDR1 is DFQATT and CDR2 is SNEGSKA (reference sequence). The CDR3 protein is CSASLGSSYNEQFF. The CDR3 DNA sequence: TGCAGTGCTAGTTTAGGGAGCTCCTACAATGAGCAGTTCTTC.

This clonotype has more than one count but fewer than ten. The chain combines TRBV28 with TRBJ2-7, with 9 positions matching TRBD2. CDR1 is MDHEN, CDR2 SYDVKM, per germline. V was clipped by 6 bases and J by 0 bases; unmatched bases: 3. The CDR3 covers 14 residues. CDR3 bases: TGTGCCAGCAGACTAGCGGGCCTCTCCTACGAGCAGTACTTC. This encodes CASRLAGLSYEQYF.

This clonotype was seen just once. The rearrangement uses TRBV29-1 and TRBJ2-2; 8 bases match TRBD2. V was clipped by 2 bases and J by 8 bases; unmatched bases: 10. Germline V gene data show CDR1 as SQVTM and CDR2 as ANQGSEA. The CDR3 sequence is 15 residues long. The CDR3 bases are TGCAGCGTTGAATTACTAGCGGAGAAGACTGGGGAGCTGTTTTTT. It codes for CSVELLAEKTGELFF.

The chain combines TRBV4-1 with TRBJ1-3; D gene ambiguous. V was pared by 5 bases and J by 0 bases, with 11 bases between. From germline, CDR1 is MGHRA and CDR2 YSYEKL. CDR3 length equals 15 residues. CDR3 nucleotides: TGCGCCAGCAGCGGCAGCATTGTCTCTGGAAACACCATATATTTT. Translated, it gives CASSGSIVSGNTIYF.

The J gene is TRBJ2-2, the V gene TRBV24-1, with 11 bases identical to TRBD1. Losses at the gene ends were 4 bases for V and 4 bases for J; bases not matched to a gene: 7. Per the germline V gene, CDR1 is KGHDR and CDR2 is SFDVKD. The CDR3 sequence is 17 residues long. CDR3 sequence: CATSDPLGTGGTGELFF. In nucleotides, the CDR3 is TGTGCCACCAGTGACCCCCTCGGGACAGGGGGCACCGGGGAGCTGTTTTTT.

The CDR3 spells CASSHPMRGTEAFF. DNA of the CDR3: TGTGCCAGCAGCCACCCCATGCGGGGCACTGAAGCTTTCTTT. The rearrangement uses TRBV11-2 and TRBJ1-1; D ambiguous. Trimming left V 5 bases short and J 4 bases short, with 14 bases between. The CDR3 spans 14 residues. Germline V gene lookup returns CDR1 SGHAT and CDR2 FQNNGV.

Comment on this clonotype: One junction end disagrees with the germline gene, perhaps due to a read error. V and J are TRBV20-1 and TRBJ2-3, with D possibly being TRBD2 (5 bases). The CDR3 has 12 amino acids. Germline V CDR1 and CDR2: DFQATT, SNEGSKA (reference sequence). The CDR3 loop reads CRAGWGTDTQYF. The CDR3 DNA reads as TGCCGTGCGGGCTGGGGCACAGATACGCAGTATTTT.

This clonotype was observed many times. The V gene is TRBV6-1, the J gene TRBJ2-1; 7 nucleotides agree with TRBD2. CDR3 size: 14 residues. V was clipped by 5 bases and J by 5 bases; unmatched bases: 6. Germline loops: CDR1 MNHNS, CDR2 SASEGT. The CDR3 DNA reads as TGTGCCAGCAGTCCGGGGGGACTAAACAATGAGCAGTTCTTC. This translates into CASSPGGLNNEQFF.

There are a few counts of this clonotype. V gene TRBV9 combines with J gene TRBJ2-5; TRBD2 agrees at 8 bases. CDR1 and CDR2 (germline): SGDLS, YYNGEE. This CDR3 spans 14 amino acids. Losses at the gene ends were 4 bases for V and 1 base for J; bases not matched to a gene: 3. DNA of the CDR3: TGTGCCAGCAGCAGACTAGCGAGCCAAGAGACCCAGTACTTC. Its protein product is CASSRLASQETQYF.

This clonotype has ten or more counts. The genes are TRBV29-1 and TRBJ1-1; 8 positions match TRBD1. J gave up 0 bases and V 4 bases, and 10 bases lay outside the gene matches. There are 16 residues in the CDR3. CDR1 and CDR2 from the germline V gene are SQVTM and ANQGSEA. CDR3 DNA sequence: TGCAGCGTTGTCAGGACAGGGAATTACATGAACACTGAAGCTTTCTTT. It codes for CSVVRTGNYMNTEAFF.

This rearrangement joins TRBV11-2 to TRBJ2-7; 10 positions match TRBD1. J gave up 0 bases and V 5 bases, and 4 bases lay outside the gene matches. CDR3 length: 15 amino acids. Germline V gene sequence: CDR1 SGHAT, CDR2 FQNNGV. The CDR3: CASSPGTGDSYEQYF. The CDR3 bases are TGTGCCAGCAGCCCCGGGACAGGGGACTCCTACGAGCAGTACTTC. The full variable domain, completed using reference TRBV11-2 and TRBJ2-7, is EAGVAQSPRYKIIEKRQSVAFWCNPISGHATLYWYQQILGQGPKLLIQFQNNGVVDDSQLPKDRFSAERLKGVDSTLKIQPAKLEDSAVYLCASSPGTGDSYEQYFGPGTRLTVT.

Only a few counts were recorded for this clonotype. The V and J genes are TRBV7-9 and TRBJ2-1; 7 positions agree with TRBD2. The CDR3 is made up of 10 amino acids. CDR1 is SEHNR, CDR2 FQNEAQ, per germline (reference sequence). The trim removed 8 bases at V and 8 bases at J, leaving 0 bases unmatched. Here the CDR3 reads CASGGDEQFF. As DNA, the CDR3 is TGTGCCAGCGGGGGGGATGAGCAGTTCTTC.

This clonotype was detected only a few times. This chain uses TRBV27 with TRBJ2-3; possibly TRBD2 for D (6 bases). Trimming removed 6 bases from V and 2 bases from J, with 18 bases in between. CDR1 and CDR2 from the germline V gene are MNHEY and SMNVEV (reference sequence). The CDR3 contains 16 residues. The CDR3 is CASSRERALTTDTQYF. In nucleotides, the CDR3 is TGTGCCAGCAGCCGGGAGCGGGCTCTGACCACAGATACGCAGTATTTT.

About this clonotype: A junction boundary mismatches the germline segment, possibly from a read error. This chain connects TRBV11-3 to TRBJ2-5; D is uncertain. CDR1 SGHNT and CDR2 YENEEA come from the germline V gene. This CDR3 spans 9 amino acids. The CDR3 sequence is CASTLTSDF. The CDR3 DNA is TGTGCCAGCACCCTAACGTCGGACTTC. Combining the CDR3 with reference TRBV11-3 and TRBJ2-5 gives the whole variable domain EAGVVQSPRYKIIEKKQPVAFWCNPISGHNTLYWYLQNLGQGPELLIRYENEEAVDDSQLPKDRFSAERLKGVDSTLKIQPAELGDSAVYLCASTLTSDFGPGTRLLVL.

The V and J genes are TRBV5-1 and TRBJ2-2, with a tentative D call TRBD1 (6 bases). Trimming took 4 bases from V and 3 from J, leaving 10 bases between them. This CDR3 comprises 14 residues. CDR1 and CDR2 (germline): SGHRS, YFSETQ. The CDR3 bases are TGCGCCAGCAGCCAGGGACACTACACCGGGGAGCTGTTTTTT. Amino acids: CASSQGHYTGELFF.